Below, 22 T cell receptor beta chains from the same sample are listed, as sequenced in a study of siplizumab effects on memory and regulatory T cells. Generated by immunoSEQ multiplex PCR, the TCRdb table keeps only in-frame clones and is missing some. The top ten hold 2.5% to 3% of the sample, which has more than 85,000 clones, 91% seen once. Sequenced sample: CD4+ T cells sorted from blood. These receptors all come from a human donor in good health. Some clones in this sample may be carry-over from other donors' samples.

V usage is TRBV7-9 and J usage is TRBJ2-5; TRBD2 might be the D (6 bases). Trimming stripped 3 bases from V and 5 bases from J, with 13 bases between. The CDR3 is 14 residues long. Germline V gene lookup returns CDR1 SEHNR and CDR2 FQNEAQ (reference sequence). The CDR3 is CASSLSGLTETQYF. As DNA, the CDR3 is TGTGCCAGCAGCTTGTCGGGACTCACGGAGACCCAGTACTTC.

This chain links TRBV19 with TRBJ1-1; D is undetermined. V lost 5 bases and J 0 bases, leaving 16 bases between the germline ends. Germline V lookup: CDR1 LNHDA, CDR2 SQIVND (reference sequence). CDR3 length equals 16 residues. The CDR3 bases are TGTGCCAGTAGTCAACCCGGTAAAGGGATGAACACTGAAGCTTTCTTT. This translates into CASSQPGKGMNTEAFF.

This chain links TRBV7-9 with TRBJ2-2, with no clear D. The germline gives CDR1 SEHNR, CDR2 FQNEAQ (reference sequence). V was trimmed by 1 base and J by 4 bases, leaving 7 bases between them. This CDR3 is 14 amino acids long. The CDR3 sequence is CASSLVVPTGELFF. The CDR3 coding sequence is TGTGCCAGCAGCTTAGTAGTCCCCACCGGGGAGCTGTTTTTT.

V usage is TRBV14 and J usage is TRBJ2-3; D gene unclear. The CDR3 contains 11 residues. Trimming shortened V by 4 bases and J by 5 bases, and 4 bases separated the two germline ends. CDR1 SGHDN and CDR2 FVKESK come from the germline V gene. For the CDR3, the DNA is TGTGCCAGCAGCCTAAGAGATACGCAGTATTTT. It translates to CASSLRDTQYF.

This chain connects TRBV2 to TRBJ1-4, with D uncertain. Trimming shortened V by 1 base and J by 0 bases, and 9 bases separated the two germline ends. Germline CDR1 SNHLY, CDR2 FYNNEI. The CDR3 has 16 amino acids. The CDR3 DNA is TGTGCCAGCAGTGAAGTACAGCGTGCAACTAATGAAAAACTGTTTTTT. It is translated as CASSEVQRATNEKLFF. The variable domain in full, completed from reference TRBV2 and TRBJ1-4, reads EPEVTQTPSHQVTQMGQEVILRCVPISNHLYFYWYRQILGQKVEFLVSFYNNEISEKSEIFDDQFSVERPDGSNFTLKIRSTKLEDSAMYFCASSEVQRATNEKLFFGSGTQLSVL.

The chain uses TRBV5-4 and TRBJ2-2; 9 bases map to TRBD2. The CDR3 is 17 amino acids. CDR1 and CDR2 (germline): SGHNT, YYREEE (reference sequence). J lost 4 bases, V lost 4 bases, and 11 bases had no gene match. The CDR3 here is CASSTIAGTSITGELFF. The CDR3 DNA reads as TGTGCCAGCAGCACCATCGCCGGGACTAGCATCACCGGGGAGCTGTTTTTT.

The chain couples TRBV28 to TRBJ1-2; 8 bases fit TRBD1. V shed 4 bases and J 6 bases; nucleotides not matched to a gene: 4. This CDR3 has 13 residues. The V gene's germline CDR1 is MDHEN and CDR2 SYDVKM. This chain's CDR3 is CASSWTGSNGYTF. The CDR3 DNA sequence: TGTGCCAGCAGTTGGACAGGGTCGAATGGCTACACCTTC.

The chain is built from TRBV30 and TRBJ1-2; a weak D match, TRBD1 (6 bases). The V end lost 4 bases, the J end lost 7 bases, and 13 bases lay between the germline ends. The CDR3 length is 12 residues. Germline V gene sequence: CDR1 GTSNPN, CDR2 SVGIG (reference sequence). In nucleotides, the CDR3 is TGTGCCTGGACCTCGGGACAATTTGGCTACACCTTC. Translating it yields CAWTSGQFGYTF. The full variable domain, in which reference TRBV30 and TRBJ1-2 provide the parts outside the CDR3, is SQTIHQWPATLVQPVGSPLSLECTVEGTSNPNLYWYRQAAGRGLQLLFYSVGIGQISSEVPQNLSASRPQDRQFILSSKKLLLSDSGFYLCAWTSGQFGYTFGSGTRLTVV.

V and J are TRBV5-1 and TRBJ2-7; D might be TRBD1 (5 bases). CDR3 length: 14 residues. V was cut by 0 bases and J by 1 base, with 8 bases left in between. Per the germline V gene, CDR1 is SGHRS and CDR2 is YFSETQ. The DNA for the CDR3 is TGCGCCAGCAGCTTGGATGGGGCATCCTACGAGCAGTACTTC. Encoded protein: CASSLDGASYEQYF. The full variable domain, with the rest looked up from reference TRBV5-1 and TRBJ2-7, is KAGVTQTPRYLIKTRGQQVTLSCSPISGHRSVSWYQQTPGQGLQFLFEYFSETQRNKGNFPGRFSGRQFSNSRSEMNVSTLELGDSALYLCASSLDGASYEQYFGPGTRLTVT.

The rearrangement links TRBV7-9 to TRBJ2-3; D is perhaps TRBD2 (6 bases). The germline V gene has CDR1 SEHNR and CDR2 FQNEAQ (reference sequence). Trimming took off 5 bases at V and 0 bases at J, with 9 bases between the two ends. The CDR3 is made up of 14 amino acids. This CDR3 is CASSLGTSTDTQYF. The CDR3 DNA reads TGTGCCAGCAGCCTCGGGACTAGCACAGATACGCAGTATTTT. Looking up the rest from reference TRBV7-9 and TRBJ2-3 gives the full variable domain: DTGVSQNPRHKITKRGQNVTFRCDPISEHNRLYWYRQTLGQGPEFLTYFQNEAQLEKSRLLSDRFSAERPKGSFSTLEIQRTEQGDSAMYLCASSLGTSTDTQYFGPGTRLTVL.

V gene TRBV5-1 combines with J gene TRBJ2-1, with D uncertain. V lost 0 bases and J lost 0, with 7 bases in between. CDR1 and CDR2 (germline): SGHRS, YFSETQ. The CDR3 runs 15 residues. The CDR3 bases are TGCGCCAGCAGCTTGGAGGGTTTCTCCTACAATGAGCAGTTCTTC. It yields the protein CASSLEGFSYNEQFF.

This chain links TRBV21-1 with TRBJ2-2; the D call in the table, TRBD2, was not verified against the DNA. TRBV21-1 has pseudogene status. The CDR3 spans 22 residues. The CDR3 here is CASSKNHGKRREAFSNTGELFF. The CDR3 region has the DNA TGTGCCAGCAGCAAAAACCACGGAAAGCGGCGGGAGGCGTTTAGCAACACCGGGGAGCTGTTTTTT.

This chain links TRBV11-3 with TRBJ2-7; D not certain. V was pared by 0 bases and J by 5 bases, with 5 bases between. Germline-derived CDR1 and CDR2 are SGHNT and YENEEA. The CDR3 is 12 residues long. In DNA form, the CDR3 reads TGTGCCAGCAGCTTAGAGCCCCACGAGCAGTACTTC. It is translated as CASSLEPHEQYF. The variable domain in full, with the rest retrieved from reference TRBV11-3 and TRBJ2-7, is EAGVVQSPRYKIIEKKQPVAFWCNPISGHNTLYWYLQNLGQGPELLIRYENEEAVDDSQLPKDRFSAERLKGVDSTLKIQPAELGDSAVYLCASSLEPHEQYFGPGTRLTVT.

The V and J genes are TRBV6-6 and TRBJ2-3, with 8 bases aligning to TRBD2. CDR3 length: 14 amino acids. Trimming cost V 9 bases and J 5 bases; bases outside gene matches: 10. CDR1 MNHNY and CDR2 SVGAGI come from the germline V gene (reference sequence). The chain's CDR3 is CASPRGGDEDTQYF. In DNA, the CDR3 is TGTGCCAGTCCACGGGGGGGAGATGAAGATACGCAGTATTTT.

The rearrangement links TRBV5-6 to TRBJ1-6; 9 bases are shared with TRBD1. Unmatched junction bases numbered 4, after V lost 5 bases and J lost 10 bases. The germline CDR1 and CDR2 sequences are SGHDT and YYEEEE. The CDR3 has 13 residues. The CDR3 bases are TGTGCCAGCAGTCTGGACAGGGGATCACCCCTCCACTTT. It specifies CASSLDRGSPLHF.

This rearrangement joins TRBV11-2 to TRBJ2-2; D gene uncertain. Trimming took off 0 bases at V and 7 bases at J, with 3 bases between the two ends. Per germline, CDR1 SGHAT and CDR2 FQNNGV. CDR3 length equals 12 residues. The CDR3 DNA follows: TGTGCCAGCAGCTTAGAAGGCGGGGAGCTGTTTTTT. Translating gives CASSLEGGELFF.

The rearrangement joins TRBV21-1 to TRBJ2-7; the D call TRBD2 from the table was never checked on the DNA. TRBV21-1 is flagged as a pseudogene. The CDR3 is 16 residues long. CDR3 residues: CASSKLRDPSFYEQYF. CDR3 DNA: TGTGCCAGCAGCAAATTACGGGATCCATCGTTCTACGAGCAGTACTTC.

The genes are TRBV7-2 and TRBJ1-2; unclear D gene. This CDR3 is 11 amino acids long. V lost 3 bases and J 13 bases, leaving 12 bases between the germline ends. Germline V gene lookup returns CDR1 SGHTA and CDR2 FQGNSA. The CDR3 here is CASSLISRFTF. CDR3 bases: TGTGCCAGCAGCTTGATTTCGCGGTTCACCTTC.

The DNA of the CDR3 is TGTGCCAGCAGTTACTCCTGGACAGGGTCAGAGACCCAGTACTTC. This encodes CASSYSWTGSETQYF. The rearrangement uses TRBV6-5 and TRBJ2-5; 8 bases line up with TRBD1. CDR3 length equals 15 residues. Losses at the gene ends were 0 bases for V and 4 bases for J; bases not matched to a gene: 4. Germline CDR1 reads MNHEY; CDR2 reads SVGAGI.

This chain's CDR3 is CASSPLDSINTEAFF. The CDR3 bases are TGTGCCAGCAGTCCCCTTGACAGCATTAACACTGAAGCTTTCTTT. This rearrangement joins TRBV6-1 to TRBJ1-1; tentatively, D is TRBD1 (5 bases). Trimming cost V 5 bases and J 2 bases, with 15 bases left between them. The CDR3 sequence is 15 residues long. Germline CDR1 MNHNS, CDR2 SASEGT.

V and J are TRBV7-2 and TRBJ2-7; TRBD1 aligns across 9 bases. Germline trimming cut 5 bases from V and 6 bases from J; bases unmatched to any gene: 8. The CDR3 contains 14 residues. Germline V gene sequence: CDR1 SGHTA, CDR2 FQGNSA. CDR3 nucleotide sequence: TGTGCCAGCAGCCCCACCCGGGACAGGGCCGAGCAGTACTTC. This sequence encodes CASSPTRDRAEQYF. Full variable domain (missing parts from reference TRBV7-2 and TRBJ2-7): GAGVSQSPSNKVTEKGKDVELRCDPISGHTALYWYRQSLGQGLEFLIYFQGNSAPDKSGLPSDRFSAERTGGSVSTLTIQRTQQEDSAVYLCASSPTRDRAEQYFGPGTRLTVT.

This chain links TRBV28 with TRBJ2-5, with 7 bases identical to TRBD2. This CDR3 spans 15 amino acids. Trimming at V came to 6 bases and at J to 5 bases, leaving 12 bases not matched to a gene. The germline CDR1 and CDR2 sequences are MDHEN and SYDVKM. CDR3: CASRPVGRAGETQYF. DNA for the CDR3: TGTGCCAGCAGGCCGGTAGGGAGGGCGGGGGAGACCCAGTACTTC.